This T cell receptor (beta chain) was sequenced during a study of T-cell memory formation after mild COVID-19. About the research overall: TCR clusters were mostly donor specific.

Employing constant-segment primers, 5'RACE generated TCR alpha and TCR beta cDNA libraries bearing sample barcodes and UMIs. TCRdb reanalysed the 5' RACE reads using MiXCR and keeps one entry per CDR3 protein. The profile shows some 150,000 distinct CDR3 sequences, 6% of them singletons. Study results and limitations: Proof of SARS-CoV-2 specificity was absent for the second-wave clones that crested on day 37. Certain responding clones were present in pre-infection memory, suggesting participation of cross-reactive memory.

About this clonotype itself: As yet, its antigen is unknown.

The specimen sequenced was PBMCs or a T cell subset sorted from them (not recorded which). The receptor was derived from an adult woman who had mild COVID-19 (a few samples of this study predate the infection). Cell type and time point are not known.

The CDR3 is CATSPRGQETQYF. CDR3 DNA sequence: TGTGCCACCAGCCCCCGGGGCCAAGAGACCCAGTACTTC. This sequence joins TRBV15 and TRBJ2-5, with TRBD2 as a possible D gene (5 bases). The CDR3 is 13 amino acids. The V gene lost 5 bases and the J gene lost 1 base, with 8 bases spanning the gap. The germline V gene has CDR1 LNHNV and CDR2 YYDKDF (reference sequence).